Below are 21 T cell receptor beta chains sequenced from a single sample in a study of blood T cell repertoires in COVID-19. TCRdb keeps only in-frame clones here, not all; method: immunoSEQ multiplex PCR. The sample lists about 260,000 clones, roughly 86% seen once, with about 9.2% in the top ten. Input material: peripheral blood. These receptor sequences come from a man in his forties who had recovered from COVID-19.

CDR3 DNA: TGTGCCAGCTGCAGGGCTGGGGCCAACGTCCTGACTTTC. Translated, it gives CASCRAGANVLTF. The chain carries TRBV27 and TRBJ2-6, with D tentatively TRBD1 (5 bases). Trimming took 8 bases from V and 2 from J, leaving 7 bases between them. CDR1 and CDR2 from the germline V gene are MNHEY and SMNVEV (reference sequence). There are 13 residues in the CDR3.

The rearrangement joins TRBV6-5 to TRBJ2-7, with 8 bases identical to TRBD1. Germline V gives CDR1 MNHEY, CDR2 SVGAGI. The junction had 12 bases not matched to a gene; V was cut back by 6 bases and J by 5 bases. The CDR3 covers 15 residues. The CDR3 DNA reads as TGTGCCAGCAGCCCACGCAGGGGGCGCGTCAACGAGCAGTACTTC. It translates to CASSPRRGRVNEQYF.

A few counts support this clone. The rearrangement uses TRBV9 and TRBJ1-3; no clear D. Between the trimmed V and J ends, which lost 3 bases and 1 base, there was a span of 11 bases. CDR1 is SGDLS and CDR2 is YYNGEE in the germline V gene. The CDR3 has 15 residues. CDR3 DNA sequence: TGTGCCAGCAGCGACTCGTGGAGGTCTGGAAACACCATATATTTT. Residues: CASSDSWRSGNTIYF.

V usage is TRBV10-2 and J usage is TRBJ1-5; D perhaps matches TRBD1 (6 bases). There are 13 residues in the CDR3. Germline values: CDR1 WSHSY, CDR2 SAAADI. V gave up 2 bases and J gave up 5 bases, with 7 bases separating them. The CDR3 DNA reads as TGCGCCAGCAGTGAGAGGGGGTATCAGCCCCAGCATTTT. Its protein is CASSERGYQPQHF.

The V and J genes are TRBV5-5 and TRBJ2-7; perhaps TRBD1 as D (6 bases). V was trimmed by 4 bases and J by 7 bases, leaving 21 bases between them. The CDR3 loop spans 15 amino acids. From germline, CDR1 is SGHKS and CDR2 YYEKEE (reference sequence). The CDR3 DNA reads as TGTGCCAGCAGCCTAACAAGGCCCCTAGGGGGAGAGCAGTACTTC. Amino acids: CASSLTRPLGGEQYF.

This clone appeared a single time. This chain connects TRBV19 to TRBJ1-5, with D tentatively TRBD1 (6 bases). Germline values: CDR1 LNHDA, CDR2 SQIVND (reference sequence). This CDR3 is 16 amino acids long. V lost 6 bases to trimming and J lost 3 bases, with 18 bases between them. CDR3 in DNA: TGTGCCAGTAGAGGGGGGGCCTCCTCGTACAATCAGCCCCAGCATTTT. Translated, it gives CASRGGASSYNQPQHF.

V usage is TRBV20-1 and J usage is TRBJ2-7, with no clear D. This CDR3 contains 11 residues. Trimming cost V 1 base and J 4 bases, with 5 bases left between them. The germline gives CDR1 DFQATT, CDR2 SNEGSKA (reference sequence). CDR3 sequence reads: CSARVEYEQYF. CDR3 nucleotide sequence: TGCAGTGCTAGAGTAGAGTACGAGCAGTACTTC.

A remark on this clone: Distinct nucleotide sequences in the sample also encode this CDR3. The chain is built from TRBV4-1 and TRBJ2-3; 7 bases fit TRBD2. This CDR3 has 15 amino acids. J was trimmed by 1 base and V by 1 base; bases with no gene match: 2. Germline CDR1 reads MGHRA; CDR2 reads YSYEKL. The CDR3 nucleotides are TGCGCCAGCAGCCAAGGGCTAGCGGGCACAGATACGCAGTATTTT. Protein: CASSQGLAGTDTQYF.

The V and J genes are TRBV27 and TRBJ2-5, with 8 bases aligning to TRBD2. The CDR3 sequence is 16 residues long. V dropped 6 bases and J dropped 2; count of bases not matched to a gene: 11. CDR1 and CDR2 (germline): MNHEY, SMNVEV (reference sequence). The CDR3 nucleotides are TGTGCCAGCAGACACGTAGGGACTAGGGTTCAAGAGACCCAGTACTTC. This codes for CASRHVGTRVQETQYF.

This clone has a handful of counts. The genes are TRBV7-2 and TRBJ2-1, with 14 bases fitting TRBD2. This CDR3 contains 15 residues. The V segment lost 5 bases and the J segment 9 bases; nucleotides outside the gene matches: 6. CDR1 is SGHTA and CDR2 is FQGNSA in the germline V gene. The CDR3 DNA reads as TGTGCCAGCAGCCTCGGGACTAGCGGGGGCACTGAGCAGTTCTTC. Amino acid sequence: CASSLGTSGGTEQFF.

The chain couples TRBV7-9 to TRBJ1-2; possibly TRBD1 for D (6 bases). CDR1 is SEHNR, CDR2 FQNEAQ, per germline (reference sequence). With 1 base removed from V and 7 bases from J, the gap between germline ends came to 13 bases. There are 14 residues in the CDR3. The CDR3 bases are TGTGCCAGCAGCTTAGAGGCAGGGGCCGGTGGCTACACCTTC. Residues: CASSLEAGAGGYTF.

This CDR3 reads CASSPPREGLNSYEQYF. The CDR3 DNA reads as TGTGCCAGCTCACCACCGCGGGAGGGCTTGAATTCCTACGAGCAGTACTTC. The chain has TRBV18 and TRBJ2-7; 9 positions agree with TRBD2. The ends lost 0 bases at V and 1 base at J; junction bases unmatched: 7. Germline assignment: CDR1 KGHSH and CDR2 LQKENI. The length of the CDR3 is 17 residues.

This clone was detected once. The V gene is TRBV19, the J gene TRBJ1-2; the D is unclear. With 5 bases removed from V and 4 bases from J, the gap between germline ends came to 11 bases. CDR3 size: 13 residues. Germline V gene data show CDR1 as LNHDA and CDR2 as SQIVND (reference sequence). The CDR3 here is CASSPRGGYGYTF. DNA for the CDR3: TGTGCCAGTAGTCCCCGGGGAGGCTATGGCTACACCTTC. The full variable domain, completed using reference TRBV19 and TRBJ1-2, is DGGITQSPKYLFRKEGQNVTLSCEQNLNHDAMYWYRQDPGQGLRLIYYSQIVNDFQKGDIAEGYSVSREKKESFPLTVTSAQKNPTAFYLCASSPRGGYGYTFGSGTRLTVV.

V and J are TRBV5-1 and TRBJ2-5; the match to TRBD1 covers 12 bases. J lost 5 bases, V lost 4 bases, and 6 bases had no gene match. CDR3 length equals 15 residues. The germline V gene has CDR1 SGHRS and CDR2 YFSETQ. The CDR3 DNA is TGCGCCAGCAGCAAGGGACAGGGGGCAGATGAGACCCAGTACTTC. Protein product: CASSKGQGADETQYF.

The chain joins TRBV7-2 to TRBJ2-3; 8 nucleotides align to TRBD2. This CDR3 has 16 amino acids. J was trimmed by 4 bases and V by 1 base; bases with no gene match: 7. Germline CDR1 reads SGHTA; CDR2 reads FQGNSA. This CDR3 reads CASSLVGLAPADTQYF. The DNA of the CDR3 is TGTGCCAGCAGCTTAGTAGGACTAGCCCCAGCAGATACGCAGTATTTT.

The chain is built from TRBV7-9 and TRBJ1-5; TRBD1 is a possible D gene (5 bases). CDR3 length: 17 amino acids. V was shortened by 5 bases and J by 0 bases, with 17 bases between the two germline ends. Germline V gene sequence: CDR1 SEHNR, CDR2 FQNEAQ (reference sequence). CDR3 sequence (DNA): TGTGCCAGCAGCGGCGGGACGTCTTACGATAGCAATCAGCCCCAGCATTTT. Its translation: CASSGGTSYDSNQPQHF.

CDR3 in amino acids: CASNAGMGASYEQYF. In DNA form, the CDR3 reads TGTGCCAGTAATGCTGGAATGGGCGCGTCCTACGAGCAGTACTTC. V and J are TRBV19 and TRBJ2-7; no definite D call. CDR1 and CDR2 (germline): LNHDA, SQIVND (reference sequence). This CDR3 has 15 residues. The germline V and J ends were trimmed by 7 bases and 1 base, with 17 bases remaining between them. Supplemented by reference TRBV19 and TRBJ2-7, the full variable domain reads DGGITQSPKYLFRKEGQNVTLSCEQNLNHDAMYWYRQDPGQGLRLIYYSQIVNDFQKGDIAEGYSVSREKKESFPLTVTSAQKNPTAFYLCASNAGMGASYEQYFGPGTRLTVT.

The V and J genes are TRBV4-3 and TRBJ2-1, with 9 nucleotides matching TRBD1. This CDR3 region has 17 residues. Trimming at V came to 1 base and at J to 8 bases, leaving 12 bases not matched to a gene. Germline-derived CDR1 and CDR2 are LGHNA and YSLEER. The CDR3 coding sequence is TGCGCCAGCAGCCAAGCAAGGTGGACAGGGGCGCCTGATGAGCAGTTCTTC. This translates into CASSQARWTGAPDEQFF.

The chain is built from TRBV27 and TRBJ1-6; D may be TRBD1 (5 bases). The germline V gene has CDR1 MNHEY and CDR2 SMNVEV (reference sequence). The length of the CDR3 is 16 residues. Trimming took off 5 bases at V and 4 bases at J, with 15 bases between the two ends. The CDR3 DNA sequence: TGTGCCAGCAGTCCCCGGGGAGGGGTTTATAATTCACCCCTCCACTTT. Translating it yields CASSPRGGVYNSPLHF.

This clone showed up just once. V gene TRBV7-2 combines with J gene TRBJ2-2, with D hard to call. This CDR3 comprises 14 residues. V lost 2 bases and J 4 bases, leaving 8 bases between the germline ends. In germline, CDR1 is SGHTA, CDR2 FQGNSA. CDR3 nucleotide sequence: TGTGCCAGCAGCTTAAAAGCAGGCACCGGGGAGCTGTTTTTT. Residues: CASSLKAGTGELFF.

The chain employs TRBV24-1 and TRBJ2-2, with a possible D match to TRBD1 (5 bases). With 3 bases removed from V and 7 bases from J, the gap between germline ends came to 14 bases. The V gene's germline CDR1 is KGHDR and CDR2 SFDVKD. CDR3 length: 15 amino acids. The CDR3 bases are TGTGCCACCAGTGATCCCCTCCAGGGAATCGGGGAGCTGTTTTTT. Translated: CATSDPLQGIGELFF.